This is a list of T cell receptor beta chains from one sample in a study of blood T cells in healthy people across ages. TCRdb re-called the 5' RACE reads with MiXCR, one entry per CDR3 protein. The sample lists roughly 1.4 million distinct CDR3 sequences, 45% to 70% occurring once. Sequencing was carried out using blood. These receptors were collected from a man in his late teens or twenties in good health. Both conserved end residues are part of each CDR3. Each record gives: D gene, J gene, V gene, clone size, CDR3 DNA, CDR3 protein. D genes are given only for firm matches. Part of the rows lack a size; the others show once, few, many or a class for expanded clones.

-,TRBJ2-2,TRBV6-6,-,TGTGCCAGCAGTTACTCGGCTAGTCGGGGCACCGGGGAGCTGTTTTTT,CASSYSASRGTGELFF
TRBD1,TRBJ1-2,TRBV13,few,TGTGCCAGCAGCGCAAAAACCGGGACAGGAGCTGGCTACACCTTC,CASSAKTGTGAGYTF
TRBD2,TRBJ2-5,TRBV9,-,TGTGCCAGCAGCGTAGGTGGTAGCGGGAGTGCGACCCAGTACTTC,CASSVGGSGSATQYF
-,TRBJ1-4,TRBV4-2,-,TGTGCCAGCACCCTTGGAACGGGGACCGTAAATGAAAAACTGTTTTTT,CASTLGTGTVNEKLFF
TRBD2,TRBJ2-5,TRBV7-9,-,TGTGCCAGCAGGCGAACGGGGGGTACGGAGACCCAGTACTTC,CASRRTGGTETQYF
-,TRBJ2-5,TRBV20-1,few,TGCAGTGCTAGATTGCAGGGGAGGTTAGGTATACAAGAGACCCAGTACTTC,CSARLQGRLGIQETQYF
-,TRBJ1-2,TRBV10-3,-,TGTGCCATCAGTGAGGAACGGTCCTATGGCTACACCTTC,CAISEERSYGYTF
-,TRBJ2-4,TRBV29-1,few,TGCAGCGTTGGGGGACGGGCCATGGGCATTCAGTACTTC,CSVGGRAMGIQYF
-,TRBJ2-7,TRBV13,few,TGTGCCAGCAGACCCCCCCTAGGGACCTACGAGCAGTACTTC,CASRPPLGTYEQYF
TRBD1,TRBJ1-1,TRBV6-4,few,TGTGCCAGCAGGCCCCCGGGACAGGGGAAGGACACTGAAGCTTTCTTT,CASRPPGQGKDTEAFF
TRBD2,TRBJ2-5,TRBV6-5,few,TGTGCCAGCAGTGGCGGGGGGACCCAGTACTTC,CASSGGGTQYF
-,TRBJ2-7,TRBV29-1,-,TGCAGCGTCAGAGAATACGAGCAGTACTTC,CSVREYEQYF
-,TRBJ2-7,TRBV20-1,-,TGCAGTGCTAACCGAAAGGGAGGACGGGCCTACGAGCAGTACTTC,CSANRKGGRAYEQYF
TRBD2,TRBJ2-1,TRBV19,few,TGTGCCAGTAGTGTGGGACTAGCGGAGCAGTTCTTC,CASSVGLAEQFF
-,TRBJ1-2,TRBV18,-,TGTGCCAGCTCACCAGGGGCGTCCGACTATGGCTACACCTTC,CASSPGASDYGYTF
-,TRBJ2-7,TRBV11-2,-,TGTGCCAGCACCTATAACTACGAGCAGTACTTC,CASTYNYEQYF
-,TRBJ2-1,TRBV5-1,-,TGCGCCAGCACCGAGACCCCGGGATCCGTAAGCGAGCAGTTCTTC,CASTETPGSVSEQFF
-,TRBJ1-1,TRBV6-1,-,TGTGCCAGCAGTGGACGGACCCGAGGGTTGACTGAAGCTTTCTTT,CASSGRTRGLTEAFF
-,TRBJ1-2,TRBV10-3,few,TGTGCCATCAGTGAGTCTTCTACCGGGGTTAACTATGGCTACACCTTC,CAISESSTGVNYGYTF
-,TRBJ1-6,TRBV5-1,-,TGCGCCAGCAGCTTTGTCCAGGGAGAGTCTTCACCCCTCCACTTT,CASSFVQGESSPLHF
-,TRBJ1-2,TRBV4-3,-,TGCGCCAGCAGCCAAACAGGGTCTTATGGCTACACCTTC,CASSQTGSYGYTF
-,TRBJ1-2,TRBV9,few,TGTGCCAGCAGCGCCGGGGGAGAGGAGGACGGCTACACCTTC,CASSAGGEEDGYTF
TRBD2,TRBJ2-3,TRBV9,few,TGTGCCAGCAGCGTTGGCGGGGGGGCGAATGGTGCGCAGTATTTT,CASSVGGGANGAQYF
-,TRBJ2-7,TRBV7-8,-,TGTGCCAGCAGCTTAGAAGGAGGTCCCCACGAGCAGTACTTC,CASSLEGGPHEQYF
TRBD1,TRBJ1-4,TRBV5-4,-,TGTGCCAGCAGCATGACGGGACAGATGGATGAAAAACTGTTTTTT,CASSMTGQMDEKLFF
-,TRBJ2-2,TRBV5-1,-,TGCGCCAGCAGCTCCCTACTCGTCGGAGAGCTGTTTTTT,CASSSLLVGELFF
TRBD1,TRBJ1-4,TRBV20-1,-,TGCAGTGCTAGACCACCAGGGGGAGGAACGGCAACTAATGAAAAACTGTTTTTT,CSARPPGGGTATNEKLFF
-,TRBJ2-1,TRBV10-3,-,TGTGCCATCAGTGAGGACAGACGGAATGAGCAGTTCTTC,CAISEDRRNEQFF
-,TRBJ1-1,TRBV2,few,TGTGCCAGCAGTGTGAGACAGTCAAACACTGAAGCTTTCTTT,CASSVRQSNTEAFF
-,TRBJ2-5,TRBV12-3/TRBV12-4,few,TGTGCCAGCAGTTTTGGGGAGGCGGACTACCAAGAGACCCAGTACTTC,CASSFGEADYQETQYF
TRBD1,TRBJ2-7,TRBV6-5,few,TGTGCCAGCAGTCCGTCCGGGACAGGGGGACACGAGCAGTACTTC,CASSPSGTGGHEQYF
-,TRBJ1-2,TRBV6-1,once,TGTGCCAGCAGTGAAGCCAGGGCGCGAGGCTACACCTTC,CASSEARARGYTF
-,TRBJ2-6,TRBV7-8,-,TGTGCCAGCAGCATACCGTGGGAGGGGGTTTCTTTCTCTGGGGCCAACGTCCTGACTTTC,CASSIPWEGVSFSGANVLTF
TRBD2,TRBJ2-1,TRBV27,-,TGTGCCAGCAGTTTAGAGGTTCCTAGCGGTCACCAGCAGTTCTTC,CASSLEVPSGHQQFF
-,TRBJ1-6,TRBV5-1,-,TGCGCCAGCAGCTTGGAGCGGGTGAATTCACCCCTCCACTTT,CASSLERVNSPLHF
TRBD1,TRBJ1-1,TRBV2,-,TGTGCCAGCAGTGAAGCGCAGGGGGCCGCCACTGAAGCTTTCTTT,CASSEAQGAATEAFF
TRBD2,TRBJ2-2,TRBV7-6,-,TGTGCCAGCAGCTTAGTGGCTAGCGGGAGGTCGAACACCGGGGAGCTGTTTTTT,CASSLVASGRSNTGELFF